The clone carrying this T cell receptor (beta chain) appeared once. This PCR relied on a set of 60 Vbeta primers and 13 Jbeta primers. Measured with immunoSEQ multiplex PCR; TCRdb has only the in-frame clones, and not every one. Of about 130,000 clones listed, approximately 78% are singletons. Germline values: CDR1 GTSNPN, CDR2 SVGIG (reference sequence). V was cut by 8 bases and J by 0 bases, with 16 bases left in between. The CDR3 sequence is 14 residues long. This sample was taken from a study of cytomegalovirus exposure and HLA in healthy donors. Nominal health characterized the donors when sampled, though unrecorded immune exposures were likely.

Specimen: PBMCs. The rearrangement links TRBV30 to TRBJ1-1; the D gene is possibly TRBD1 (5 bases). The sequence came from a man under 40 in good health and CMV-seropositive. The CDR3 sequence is CALLIGQLNTEAFF. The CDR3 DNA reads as TGTGCCCTGTTAATAGGACAATTGAACACTGAAGCTTTCTTT.